This TCR beta chain was documented in a study of Graves' ophthalmopathy and Graves' hyperthyroidism. As for the study in general: Peripheral blood sampling preceded any treatment and occurred at initial diagnosis.

Patients were left out if they had other autoimmune diseases, uncontrolled infections, pregnancy or lactation. Trimming pared 5 bases from V and 4 bases from J, leaving 13 bases between. Germline assignment: CDR1 KGHDR and CDR2 SFDVKD. The CDR3 runs to 14 residues. TCR beta CDR3 regions were amplified from RNA transcripts. RT-PCR was first run with HTBI primers, then multiplex PCR in a second round. Via MiXCR, TCRdb re-called the multiplex PCR reads, giving one row per CDR3 protein. The data hold hundreds of thousands of distinct CDR3 sequences, with about two fifths observed a single time. This TCR came from an adult man with Graves' ophthalmopathy. The V and J genes are TRBV24-1 and TRBJ1-2; tentatively, D is TRBD1 (6 bases). Sequencing was carried out using peripheral blood. CDR3 sequence (DNA): TGTGCCACCAGTGCTCGGTGGACAGTCTATGGCTACACCTTC. Protein sequence: CATSARWTVYGYTF.